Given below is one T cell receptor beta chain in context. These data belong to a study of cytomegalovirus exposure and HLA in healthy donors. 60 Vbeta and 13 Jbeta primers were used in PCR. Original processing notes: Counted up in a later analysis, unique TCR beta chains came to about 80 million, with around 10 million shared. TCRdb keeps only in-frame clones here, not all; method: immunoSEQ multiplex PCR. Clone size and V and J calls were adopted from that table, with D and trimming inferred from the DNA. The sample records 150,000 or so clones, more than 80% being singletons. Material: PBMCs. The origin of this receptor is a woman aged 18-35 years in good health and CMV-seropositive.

CDR3 in amino acids: CATSSITGDYGYTF. CDR3 nucleotides: TGTGCCACCAGCAGTATTACAGGGGACTATGGCTACACCTTC. This chain uses TRBV15 with TRBJ1-2; 7 bases are a match to TRBD1. Germline CDR1 LNHNV, CDR2 YYDKDF (reference sequence). This CDR3 has 14 residues. V dropped 3 bases and J dropped 3; count of bases not matched to a gene: 4.